This TCR beta chain emerged from a study of T cells expressing NK-cell markers. Study overall: TCR beta repertoires came from sorted CD3+CD56+NKG2C+, CD3+CD56+NKG2C- and CD3+CD56-NKG2C+ T cells. Out of eight donors sequenced, seven tested HCMV-seropositive and the remaining one seronegative.

From germline, CDR1 is SNHLY and CDR2 FYNNEI. CDR3 length equals 13 residues. TCRdb reprocessed the 5' RACE reads, with one entry per CDR3 protein and no DNA. Recorded here are 550,000 or so distinct CDR3 sequences; the top ten clones represent around 4%. Details on this clonotype: Its specificity is not known.

Study results and limitations: A handful of donors showed these clonotypes also leading the CD3+CD56-NKG2C+ fraction.

The sequenced material came from blood T cells: a sorted CD56 or NKG2C T cell subset, CD4+ or CD8+ T cells, or bulk PBMC T cells (not recorded which). V gene TRBV2 combines with J gene TRBJ1-2; with no DNA, the TCRdb D assignment of TRBD1 cannot be verified. The TCR originated in a man between 18 and 35 years old in good health. Here the CDR3 reads CASKMTGDYGYTF.